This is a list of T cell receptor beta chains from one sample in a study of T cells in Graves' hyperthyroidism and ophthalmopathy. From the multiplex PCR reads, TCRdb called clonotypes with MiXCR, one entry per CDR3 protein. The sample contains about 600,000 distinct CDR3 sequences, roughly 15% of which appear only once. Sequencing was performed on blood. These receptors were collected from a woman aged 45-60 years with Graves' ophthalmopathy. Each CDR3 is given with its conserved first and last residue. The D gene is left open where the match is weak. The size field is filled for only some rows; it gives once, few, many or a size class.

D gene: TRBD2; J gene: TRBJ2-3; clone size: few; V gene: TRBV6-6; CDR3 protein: CASSYSRGLASTDTQYF; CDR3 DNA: TGTGCCAGCAGTTACTCCCGAGGACTAGCGAGCACAGATACGCAGTATTTT
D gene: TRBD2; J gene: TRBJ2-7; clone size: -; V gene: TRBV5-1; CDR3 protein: CASAFGTSDEQYF; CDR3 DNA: TGCGCCAGCGCCTTCGGGACTAGTGACGAGCAGTACTTC
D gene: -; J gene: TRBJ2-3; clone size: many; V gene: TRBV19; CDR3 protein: CASSRGDALTDTQYF; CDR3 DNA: TGTGCCAGTTCCCGCGGTGACGCCCTCACAGATACGCAGTATTTT
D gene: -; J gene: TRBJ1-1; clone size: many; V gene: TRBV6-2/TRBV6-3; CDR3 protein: CASSYGAMNTEAFF; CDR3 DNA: TGTGCCAGCAGTTATGGGGCGATGAACACTGAAGCTTTCTTT
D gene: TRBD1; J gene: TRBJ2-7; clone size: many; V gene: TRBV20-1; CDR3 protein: CSASKGQGDGEQYF; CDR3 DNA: TGCAGTGCTAGTAAGGGACAGGGGGATGGCGAGCAGTACTTC
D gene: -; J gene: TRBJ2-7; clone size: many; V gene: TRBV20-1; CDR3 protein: CSATQDEQYF; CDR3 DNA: TGCAGTGCAACGCAGGACGAGCAGTACTTC
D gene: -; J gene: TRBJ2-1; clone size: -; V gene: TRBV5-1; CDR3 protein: CASSLDGTRGGNEQFF; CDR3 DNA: TGCGCCAGCAGCTTGGATGGGACCAGAGGGGGCAATGAGCAGTTCTTC
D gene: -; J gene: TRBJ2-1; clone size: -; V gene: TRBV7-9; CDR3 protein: CASSQTPHEQFF; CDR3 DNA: TGTGCCAGTAGCCAGACCCCCCATGAGCAGTTCTTC
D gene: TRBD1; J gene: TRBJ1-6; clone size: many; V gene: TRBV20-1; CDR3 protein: CSARRTGSDPPLHF; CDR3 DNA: TGCAGTGCTAGACGGACAGGTTCGGATCCACCCCTCCACTTT
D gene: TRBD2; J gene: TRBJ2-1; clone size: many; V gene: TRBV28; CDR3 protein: CASSPPLAGGGGEQFF; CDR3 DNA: TGTGCCAGCAGTCCCCCTTTGGCGGGAGGGGGGGGTGAGCAGTTCTTC
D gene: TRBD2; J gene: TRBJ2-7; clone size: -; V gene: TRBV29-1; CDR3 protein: CSVETSGRSYEQYF; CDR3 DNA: TGCAGCGTTGAAACTAGCGGGAGGTCCTACGAGCAGTACTTC
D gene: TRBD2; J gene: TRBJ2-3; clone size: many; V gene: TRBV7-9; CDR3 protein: CASRHPSRAGGTDTQYF; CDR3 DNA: TGTGCCAGCAGGCACCCATCCAGAGCGGGAGGCACAGATACGCAGTATTTT
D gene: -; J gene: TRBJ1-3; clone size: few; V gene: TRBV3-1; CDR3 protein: CASSQVGTSGNTIYF; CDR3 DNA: TGTGCCAGCAGCCAAGTAGGCACCTCTGGAAACACCATATATTTT
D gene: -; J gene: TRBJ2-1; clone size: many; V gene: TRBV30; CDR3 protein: CAWSVFEYNEQFF; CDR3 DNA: TGTGCCTGGAGTGTATTCGAATACAATGAGCAGTTCTTC
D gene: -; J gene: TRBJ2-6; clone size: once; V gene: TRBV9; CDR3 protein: CASSVPGANVLTF; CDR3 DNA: TGTGCCAGCAGCGTACCTGGGGCCAACGTCCTGACTTTC
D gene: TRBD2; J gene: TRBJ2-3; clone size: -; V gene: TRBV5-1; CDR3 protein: CASSLGASGRPDTQYF; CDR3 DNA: TGCGCCAGCAGCTTGGGGGCTAGCGGGAGACCAGATACGCAGTATTTT
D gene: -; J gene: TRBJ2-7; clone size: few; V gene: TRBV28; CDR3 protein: CASSFFGIGQYF; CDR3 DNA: TGTGCCAGCAGTTTTTTCGGAATCGGGCAGTACTTC
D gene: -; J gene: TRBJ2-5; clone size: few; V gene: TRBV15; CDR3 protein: CATSRDLQRQETQYF; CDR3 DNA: TGTGCCACCAGCAGAGATCTTCAGCGACAAGAGACCCAGTACTTC
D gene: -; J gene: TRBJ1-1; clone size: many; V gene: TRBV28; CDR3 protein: CASSLAGAYTEAFF; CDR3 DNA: TGTGCCAGCAGTTTAGCAGGGGCGTACACTGAAGCTTTCTTT
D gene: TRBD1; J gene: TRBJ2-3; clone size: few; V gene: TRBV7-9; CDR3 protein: CASSLGIQGAGDTQYF; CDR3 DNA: TGTGCCAGCAGCTTAGGCATACAGGGGGCGGGAGATACGCAGTATTTT
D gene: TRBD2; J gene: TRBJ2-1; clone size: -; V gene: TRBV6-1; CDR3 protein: CASRPMGGNWDEQFF; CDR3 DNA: TGTGCCAGCAGACCCATGGGAGGGAATTGGGATGAGCAGTTCTTC
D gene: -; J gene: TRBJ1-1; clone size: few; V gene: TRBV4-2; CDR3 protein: CASSVAAGMDEAFF; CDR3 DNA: TGTGCCAGCAGCGTAGCGGCAGGGATGGATGAAGCTTTCTTT
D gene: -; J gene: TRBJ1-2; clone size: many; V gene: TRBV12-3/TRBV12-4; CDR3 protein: CASSLGDGTNYGYTF; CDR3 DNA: TGTGCCAGCAGTTTAGGGGACGGGACTAACTATGGCTACACCTTC
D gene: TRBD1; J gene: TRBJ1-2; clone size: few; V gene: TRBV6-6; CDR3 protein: CASSYSRGPNYGYTF; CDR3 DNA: TGTGCCAGCAGTTACTCCAGGGGGCCCAACTATGGCTACACCTTC
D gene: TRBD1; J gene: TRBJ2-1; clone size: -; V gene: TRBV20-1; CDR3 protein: CSASNYRGLNEQFF; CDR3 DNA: TGCAGTGCTAGTAATTACAGGGGGTTAAATGAGCAGTTCTTC
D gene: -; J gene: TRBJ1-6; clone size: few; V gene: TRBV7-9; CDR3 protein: CASSPMGSPLHF; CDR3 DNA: TGTGCCAGCAGCCCGATGGGGTCACCCCTCCACTTT
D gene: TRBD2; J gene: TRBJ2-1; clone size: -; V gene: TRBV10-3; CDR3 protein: CAISVSSGPYNEQFF; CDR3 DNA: TGTGCCATCAGTGTTTCTAGCGGGCCGTACAATGAGCAGTTCTTC
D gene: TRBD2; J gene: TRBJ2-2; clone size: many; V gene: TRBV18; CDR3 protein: CASSFTSGRISGELFF; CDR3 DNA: TGTGCCAGCTCATTCACTAGCGGGAGAATCTCCGGGGAGCTGTTTTTT
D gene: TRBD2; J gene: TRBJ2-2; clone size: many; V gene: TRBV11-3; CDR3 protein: CASILRGRLAGTGELFF; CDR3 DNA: TGTGCCAGCATCCTCCGGGGCAGACTAGCGGGAACCGGGGAGCTGTTTTTT